Sequencing of this T cell receptor (beta chain) was carried out in a study of blood T cells in healthy people across ages. Points from the study as a whole: Diversity was estimated from one million T cells, and these estimates were considered underestimates.

The sample holds one count of this clonotype. Its cognate antigen is unknown. Through a sample-barcoded 5' primer and a J-beta primer mix, a second PCR was run for roughly 6 to 11 cycles. Every sample produced at least 3 million CDR3-containing paired-end reads. TCRdb processed the 5' RACE reads anew with MiXCR; each CDR3 protein has one entry. The sample holds 350,000 to 450,000 distinct CDR3 sequences, 45% to 65% seen once. The specimen was blood. The clonotype was recovered from a man in his fifties or sixties in good health.

The CDR3 DNA sequence: TGTGCCAGCAGCGAACAGGGGGCCCCTGCTTTCTTT. This gives the protein CASSEQGAPAFF. The chain is built from TRBV5-5 and TRBJ1-1; the match to TRBD1 covers 9 bases. Germline V lookup: CDR1 SGHKS, CDR2 YYEKEE (reference sequence). This CDR3 contains 12 residues. Trimming took 4 bases from V and 11 from J; bases not matched to a gene: 6.